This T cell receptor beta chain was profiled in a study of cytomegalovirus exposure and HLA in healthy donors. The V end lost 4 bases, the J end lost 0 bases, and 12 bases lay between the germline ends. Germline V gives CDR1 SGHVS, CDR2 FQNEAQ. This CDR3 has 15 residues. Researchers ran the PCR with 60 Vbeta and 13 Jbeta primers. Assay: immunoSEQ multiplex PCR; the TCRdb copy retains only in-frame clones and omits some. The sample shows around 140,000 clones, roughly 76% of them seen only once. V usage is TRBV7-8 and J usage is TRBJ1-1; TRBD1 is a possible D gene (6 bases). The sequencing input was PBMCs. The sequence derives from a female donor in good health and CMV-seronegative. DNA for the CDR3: TGTGCCAGCAGCTCCGTGGACAGTTTGAACACTGAAGCTTTCTTT. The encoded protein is CASSSVDSLNTEAFF.